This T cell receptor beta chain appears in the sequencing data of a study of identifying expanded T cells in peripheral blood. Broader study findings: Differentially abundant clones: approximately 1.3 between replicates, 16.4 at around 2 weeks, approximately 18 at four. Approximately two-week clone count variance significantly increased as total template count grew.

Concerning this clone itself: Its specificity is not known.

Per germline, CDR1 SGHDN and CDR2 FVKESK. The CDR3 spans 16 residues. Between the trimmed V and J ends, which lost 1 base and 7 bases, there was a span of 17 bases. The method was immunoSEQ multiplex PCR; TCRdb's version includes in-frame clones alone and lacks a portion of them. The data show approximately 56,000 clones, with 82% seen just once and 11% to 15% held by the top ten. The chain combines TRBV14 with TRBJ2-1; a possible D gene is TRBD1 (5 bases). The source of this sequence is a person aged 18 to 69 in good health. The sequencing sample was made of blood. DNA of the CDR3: TGTGCCAGCAGCCAAGTGAAGTCAGGGTCTGGGAATGAGCAGTTCTTC. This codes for CASSQVKSGSGNEQFF.